The text below deals with one T cell receptor beta chain. The data derive from a study of blood T cell repertoires in COVID-19. Those enrolled, adults aged about 18 to 89 years, came from about two dozen US areas. Per the original methods: Amplification of reference gene primers was used by the study to estimate nucleated cell counts. Measured with immunoSEQ multiplex PCR; TCRdb has only the in-frame clones, and not every one. That table is the source of V, J and clone size, and D and trimming were worked out from the DNA. The table shows about 200,000 clones, with 82% occurring only once. The sequence was obtained from a woman between 55 and 75 years old with acute COVID-19. The sequenced sample was PBMCs or T cells enriched from blood (not recorded which).

The CDR3 reads CASTAGLGLNSPLHF. Written as DNA, the CDR3 is TGTGCCAGCACCGCGGGGCTGGGGTTAAATTCACCCCTCCACTTT. This chain connects TRBV6-5 to TRBJ1-6, with D tentatively TRBD1 (5 bases). From germline, CDR1 is MNHEY and CDR2 SVGAGI. This CDR3 comprises 15 residues. With 7 bases removed from V and 7 bases from J, the gap between germline ends came to 17 bases.